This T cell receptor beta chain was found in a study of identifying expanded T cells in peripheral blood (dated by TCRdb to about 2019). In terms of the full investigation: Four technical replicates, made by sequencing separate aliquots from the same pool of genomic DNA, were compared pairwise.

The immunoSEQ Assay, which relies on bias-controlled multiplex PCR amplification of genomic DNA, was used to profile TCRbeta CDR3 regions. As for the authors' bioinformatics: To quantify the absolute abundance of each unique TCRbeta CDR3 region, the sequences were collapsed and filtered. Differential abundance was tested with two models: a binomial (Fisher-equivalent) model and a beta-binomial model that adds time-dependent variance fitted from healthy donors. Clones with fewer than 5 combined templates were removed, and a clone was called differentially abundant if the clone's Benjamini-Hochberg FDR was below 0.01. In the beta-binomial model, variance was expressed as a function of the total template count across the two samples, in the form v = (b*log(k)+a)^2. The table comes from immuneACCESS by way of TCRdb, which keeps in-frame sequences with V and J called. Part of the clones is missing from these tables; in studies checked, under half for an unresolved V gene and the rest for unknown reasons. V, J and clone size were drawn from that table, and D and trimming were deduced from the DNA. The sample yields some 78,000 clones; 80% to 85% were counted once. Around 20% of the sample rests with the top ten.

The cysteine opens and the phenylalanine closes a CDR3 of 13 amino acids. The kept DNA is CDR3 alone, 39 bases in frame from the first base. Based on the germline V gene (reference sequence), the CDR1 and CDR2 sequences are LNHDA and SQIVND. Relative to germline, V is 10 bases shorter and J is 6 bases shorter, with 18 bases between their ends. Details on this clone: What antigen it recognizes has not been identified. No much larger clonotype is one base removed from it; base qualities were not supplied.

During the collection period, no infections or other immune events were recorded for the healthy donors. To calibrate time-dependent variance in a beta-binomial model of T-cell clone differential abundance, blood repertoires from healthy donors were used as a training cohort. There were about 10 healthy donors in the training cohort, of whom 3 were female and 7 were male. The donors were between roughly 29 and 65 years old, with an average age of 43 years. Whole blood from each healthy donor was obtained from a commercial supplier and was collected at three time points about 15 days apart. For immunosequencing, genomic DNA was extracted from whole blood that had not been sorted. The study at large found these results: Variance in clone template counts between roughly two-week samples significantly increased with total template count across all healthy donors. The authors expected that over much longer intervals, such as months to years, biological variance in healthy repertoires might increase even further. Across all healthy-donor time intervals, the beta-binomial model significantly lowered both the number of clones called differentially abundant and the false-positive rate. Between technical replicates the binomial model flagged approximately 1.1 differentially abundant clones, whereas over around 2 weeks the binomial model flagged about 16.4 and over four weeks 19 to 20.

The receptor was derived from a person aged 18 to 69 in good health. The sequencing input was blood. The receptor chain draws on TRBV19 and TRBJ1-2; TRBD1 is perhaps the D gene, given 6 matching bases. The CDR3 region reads CATTARGRDGYTF. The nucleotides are TGTGCCACCACTGCGCGGGGGCGAGATGGCTACACCTTC.